Presented here are 27 T cell receptor beta chains from one specimen sequenced in a study of blood T cell repertoires in COVID-19. Measured with immunoSEQ multiplex PCR; TCRdb has only the in-frame clones, and not every one. The sample consists of 250,000 to 350,000 clones, 90% to 95% of them appearing once. Sequenced input: peripheral blood. The receptors were gathered from a woman aged 30 to 39 with COVID-19, enrolled during active disease.

The chain is built from TRBV11-2 and TRBJ1-2, with no clear D. The germline V and J ends were trimmed by 1 base and 5 bases, with 11 bases remaining between them. The CDR3 extends over 14 amino acids. Per the germline V gene, CDR1 is SGHAT and CDR2 is FQNNGV. This chain's CDR3 is CASSLALNLYGYTF. The DNA for the CDR3 is TGTGCCAGCAGCTTAGCACTAAATCTATATGGCTACACCTTC.

V and J are TRBV9 and TRBJ1-2; TRBD1 aligns across 8 bases. The V gene's germline CDR1 is SGDLS and CDR2 YYNGEE. The CDR3 extends over 15 amino acids. V lost 4 bases and J lost 4; bases outside the gene matches: 9. The CDR3 region has the DNA TGTGCCAGCAGCCCCGGACAGGGCACTATCTATGGCTACACCTTC. Protein sequence: CASSPGQGTIYGYTF.

The chain has TRBV7-6 and TRBJ2-3; 9 bases agree with TRBD2. V shed 5 bases and J 3 bases; nucleotides not matched to a gene: 9. CDR3 length: 16 residues. Per germline, CDR1 SGHVS and CDR2 FNYEAQ. The CDR3 region has the DNA TGTGCCAGCAGCCCGATGCTTAGCGGGAGTACAGATACGCAGTATTTT. Translating gives CASSPMLSGSTDTQYF.

A single count supports this clone. The chain is built from TRBV11-2 and TRBJ2-2, with 7 nucleotides matching TRBD1. Germline V CDR1 and CDR2: SGHAT, FQNNGV. J lost 4 bases, V lost 0 bases, and 5 bases had no gene match. CDR3 size: 16 residues. The CDR3 loop reads CASSLEQGFRTGELFF. The CDR3 coding sequence is TGTGCCAGCAGCTTAGAACAGGGGTTTCGCACCGGGGAGCTGTTTTTT.

This clone came up a few times. The chain combines TRBV28 with TRBJ2-7; D ambiguous. The CDR3 consists of 13 residues. Trimming stripped 2 bases from V and 8 bases from J, with 13 bases between. Per germline, CDR1 MDHEN and CDR2 SYDVKM. The chain's CDR3 is CASSLGQVGQQYF. The CDR3 coding sequence is TGTGCCAGCAGTTTAGGTCAGGTTGGGCAGCAGTACTTC. Based on the CDR3 plus reference TRBV28 and TRBJ2-7, the full variable domain is DVKVTQSSRYLVKRTGEKVFLECVQDMDHENMFWYRQDPGLGLRLIYFSYDVKMKEKGDIPEGYSVSREKKERFSLILESASTNQTSMYLCASSLGQVGQQYFGPGTRLTVT.

J is TRBJ2-7 and V is TRBV5-1; 8 positions agree with TRBD2. Trimming cost V 4 bases and J 2 bases; bases outside gene matches: 5. This CDR3 has 14 amino acids. CDR1 SGHRS and CDR2 YFSETQ come from the germline V gene. CDR3: CASSLTSEPYEQYF. CDR3 DNA: TGCGCCAGCAGCCTGACTAGCGAGCCCTACGAGCAGTACTTC. The full variable domain, its missing parts supplied by reference TRBV5-1 and TRBJ2-7, is KAGVTQTPRYLIKTRGQQVTLSCSPISGHRSVSWYQQTPGQGLQFLFEYFSETQRNKGNFPGRFSGRQFSNSRSEMNVSTLELGDSALYLCASSLTSEPYEQYFGPGTRLTVT.

V and J are TRBV5-1 and TRBJ2-1; D is possibly TRBD1 (6 bases). CDR1 SGHRS and CDR2 YFSETQ come from the germline V gene. This CDR3 region has 15 residues. Trimming took 1 base from V and 3 from J, leaving 11 bases between them. The CDR3 region is CASSLMDSVYNEQFF. The CDR3 DNA reads TGCGCCAGCAGCTTGATGGACAGCGTCTACAATGAGCAGTTCTTC.

V usage is TRBV28 and J usage is TRBJ2-1; D unresolved. V lost 2 bases to trimming and J lost 12 bases, with 11 bases between them. This CDR3 is 12 amino acids long. The germline CDR1 and CDR2 sequences are MDHEN and SYDVKM. CDR3 loop: CASSLRTTGQFF. CDR3 nucleotide sequence: TGTGCCAGCAGTTTACGCACTACTGGGCAGTTCTTC. Full variable domain (outside the CDR3, taken from reference TRBV28 and TRBJ2-1): DVKVTQSSRYLVKRTGEKVFLECVQDMDHENMFWYRQDPGLGLRLIYFSYDVKMKEKGDIPEGYSVSREKKERFSLILESASTNQTSMYLCASSLRTTGQFFGPGTRLTVL.

The V and J genes are TRBV2 and TRBJ1-1; 7 bases are shared with TRBD1. The CDR3 extends over 12 amino acids. CDR1 is SNHLY, CDR2 FYNNEI, per germline. V was pared by 3 bases and J by 8 bases, with 3 bases of the junction left unmatched. The chain's CDR3 is CASSDETGEAFF. The CDR3 nucleotides are TGTGCCAGCAGTGATGAGACAGGGGAAGCTTTCTTT.

The chain uses TRBV4-1 and TRBJ1-3; D unclear. The length of the CDR3 is 15 residues. Germline CDR1 and CDR2: MGHRA and YSYEKL. Trimming pared 3 bases from V and 0 bases from J, leaving 9 bases between. The CDR3 DNA is TGCGCCAGCAGCCACGACTTGGGCTCTGGAAACACCATATATTTT. Translating it yields CASSHDLGSGNTIYF.

CDR3 sequence: CASTERGVSGNTIYF. DNA for the CDR3: TGTGCCAGCACCGAACGGGGGGTCTCTGGAAACACCATATATTTT. The J gene is TRBJ1-3, the V gene TRBV6-5; D may be TRBD1 (5 bases). The CDR3 runs to 15 residues. The V gene lost 7 bases and the J gene lost 0 bases, with 13 bases spanning the gap. Germline CDR1 is MNHEY and CDR2 is SVGAGI.

The rearrangement joins TRBV29-1 to TRBJ1-1; D is uncertain. The CDR3 contains 11 residues. CDR1 and CDR2 from the germline V gene are SQVTM and ANQGSEA. The V end lost 4 bases, the J end lost 1 base, and 4 bases lay between the germline ends. CDR3 bases: TGCAGCGTTGGACAGAACACTGAAGCTTTCTTT. It specifies CSVGQNTEAFF.

The chain couples TRBV5-4 to TRBJ1-1, with D perhaps matching TRBD1 (5 bases). V lost 1 base and J lost 0, with 10 bases in between. CDR3 size: 15 residues. Germline values: CDR1 SGHNT, CDR2 YYREEE (reference sequence). The CDR3 loop reads CASSLKGIMNTEAFF. CDR3 DNA: TGTGCCAGCAGCTTGAAGGGGATAATGAACACTGAAGCTTTCTTT.

The chain links TRBV27 to TRBJ1-6; TRBD1 matches at 8 bases. Germline V CDR1 and CDR2: MNHEY, SMNVEV (reference sequence). The CDR3 consists of 14 residues. V was pared by 4 bases and J by 10 bases, with 6 bases of the junction left unmatched. CDR3 DNA: TGTGCCAGCAGTTCCCTACAGGGGGGATCACCCCTCCACTTT. Its translation: CASSSLQGGSPLHF.

The chain links TRBV6-6 to TRBJ1-2, with 12 bases that match TRBD1. The junction had 4 bases not matched to a gene; V was cut back by 4 bases and J by 7 bases. From germline, CDR1 is MNHNY and CDR2 SVGAGI (reference sequence). The CDR3 runs to 14 residues. CDR3 sequence: CASSSGQGAAGYTF. The CDR3, as DNA: TGTGCCAGCAGTTCGGGACAGGGGGCGGCTGGCTACACCTTC.

The genes are TRBV30 and TRBJ1-2; 7 positions agree with TRBD1. Germline CDR1 reads GTSNPN; CDR2 reads SVGIG (reference sequence). V was clipped by 2 bases and J by 13 bases; unmatched bases: 10. This CDR3 is 12 amino acids long. The CDR3 loop is CAWSLDRPVSTF. The DNA of the CDR3 is TGTGCCTGGAGTTTGGACAGGCCTGTATCCACCTTC. Full variable domain (remainder filled in from reference TRBV30 and TRBJ1-2): SQTIHQWPATLVQPVGSPLSLECTVEGTSNPNLYWYRQAAGRGLQLLFYSVGIGQISSEVPQNLSASRPQDRQFILSSKKLLLSDSGFYLCAWSLDRPVSTFGSGTRLTVV.

This clone was found a few times. This chain uses TRBV27 with TRBJ2-6; TRBD1 matches 12 bases. J lost 4 bases, V lost 6 bases, and 4 bases had no gene match. Germline V gives CDR1 MNHEY, CDR2 SMNVEV (reference sequence). CDR3 length equals 16 residues. The CDR3 loop reads CASRGQGAGGANVLTF. The CDR3 coding sequence is TGTGCCAGCAGGGGACAGGGGGCGGGCGGGGCCAACGTCCTGACTTTC.

This rearrangement joins TRBV24-1 to TRBJ1-6; 7 bases are shared with TRBD1. The junction had 8 bases not matched to a gene; V was cut back by 9 bases and J by 10 bases. CDR1 KGHDR and CDR2 SFDVKD come from the germline V gene. The CDR3 contains 13 residues. CDR3 coding DNA: TGTGCCACCCTTGACAGGGTAAACTCACCCCTCCACTTT. Translating it yields CATLDRVNSPLHF.

The CDR3 region is CASSRDREQFF. The CDR3 nucleotides read TGTGCCAGCAGTCGGGACAGGGAGCAGTTCTTC. The genes are TRBV6-5 and TRBJ2-1; 8 bases fit TRBD1. The CDR3 runs to 11 residues. Losses at the gene ends were 5 bases for V and 10 bases for J; bases not matched to a gene: 1. The germline V gene encodes CDR1 MNHEY and CDR2 SVGAGI.

The J gene is TRBJ2-7, the V gene TRBV3-1 (or the pseudogene TRBV3-2); TRBD2 matches at 8 bases. Germline V gene sequence: CDR1 LGHDT, CDR2 YNNKEL (reference sequence). Unmatched junction bases numbered 17, after V lost 3 bases and J lost 4 bases. The CDR3 has 18 amino acids. CDR3 sequence reads: CASSHLPLERELMYEQYF. The CDR3 DNA reads TGTGCCAGCAGCCACCTGCCCCTAGAGCGGGAGCTGATGTACGAGCAGTACTTC.

The chain combines TRBV2 with TRBJ1-2, with 10 nucleotides matching TRBD1. This CDR3 is 15 amino acids long. V was clipped by 5 bases and J by 5 bases; unmatched bases: 8. The germline V gene has CDR1 SNHLY and CDR2 FYNNEI. CDR3: CASSKKDRGGYGYTF. CDR3 DNA sequence: TGTGCCAGCAGTAAAAAGGACAGGGGGGGGTATGGCTACACCTTC.

With respect to this clone: One end of the junction fails to match germline, which may point to a read error. The chain links TRBV3-1 (or the pseudogene TRBV3-2) to TRBJ2-7; weak D call: TRBD2 (5 bases). The germline V gene has CDR1 LGHDT and CDR2 YNNKEL (reference sequence). This CDR3 is 15 amino acids long. CDR3 residues: CVSSPLLSGRYEQYF. The CDR3 DNA sequence: TGTGTCAGCAGCCCCTTACTAAGCGGACGCTACGAGCAGTACTTC.

This chain connects TRBV27 to TRBJ1-4; TRBD1 is a possible D gene (5 bases). V was pared by 5 bases and J by 3 bases, with 16 bases between. The CDR3 length is 16 residues. From germline, CDR1 is MNHEY and CDR2 SMNVEV (reference sequence). In DNA, the CDR3 is TGTGCCAGCAGTCCCCAACTGCGACAGTCTAATGAAAAACTGTTTTTT. Protein product: CASSPQLRQSNEKLFF.

This chain links TRBV28 with TRBJ1-2, with TRBD1 as a possible D gene (5 bases). V lost 4 bases to trimming and J lost 0 bases, with 9 bases between them. The CDR3 length is 14 residues. Germline-derived CDR1 and CDR2 are MDHEN and SYDVKM. DNA of the CDR3: TGTGCCAGCAGTTCCAGGGTACCTAACTATGGCTACACCTTC. Encoded protein: CASSSRVPNYGYTF.

This clone appeared a few times. The chain combines TRBV2 with TRBJ1-5; D is possibly TRBD1 (6 bases). This CDR3 has 12 residues. V was clipped by 4 bases and J by 12 bases, with 13 bases between them. CDR1 is SNHLY, CDR2 FYNNEI, per germline. The DNA for the CDR3 is TGTGCCAGCAGTGGGGACACCGATCTCCAGCATTTT. The encoded protein is CASSGDTDLQHF.

The chain uses TRBV5-1 and TRBJ1-2, with TRBD1 identical over 8 bases. V shed 4 bases and J 8 bases; nucleotides not matched to a gene: 16. CDR1 and CDR2 from the germline V gene are SGHRS and YFSETQ. The CDR3 is 16 residues long. The CDR3 region has the DNA TGCGCCAGCAGCGTGGGACAGGAAAGCATAATGGGGGGCTACACCTTC. It translates to CASSVGQESIMGGYTF.

The chain links TRBV5-5 to TRBJ1-4, with 8 nucleotides matching TRBD1. The CDR3 runs to 15 residues. V shed 3 bases, J shed 7 bases, and the junction held 8 bases outside the gene matches. Germline-derived CDR1 and CDR2 are SGHKS and YYEKEE (reference sequence). The CDR3 here is CASSSSPGGLEKLFF. The CDR3 coding sequence is TGTGCCAGCAGCTCGAGTCCAGGGGGCCTTGAAAAACTGTTTTTT.